The present T cell receptor (beta chain) was sequenced within a study of shared clonotypes between healthy human individuals. Study information: Donor composition was two women and three men, aged 18 to 49. Each donor had three CD4 naive, three CD4 memory, two CD8 naive and one CD8 memory plate. Study-level results: Estimated richness values were generally larger in naive subsets than in memory subsets. The generation probabilities recorded for non-shared clonotypes fell below those of clonotypes shared by all four donors.

To note about this clone: Its antigen is unknown.

Here immunoSEQ multiplex PCR was the method, and the copy in TCRdb shows in-frame clones only, minus some. The repertoire holds about 1,900,000 clones, approximately 95% seen once, with 1.2% in the top ten. Only CD45RO-negative cells positively selected for CCR7 counted as naive CD8 cells, so terminally differentiated effector memory CD45RA+ cells were excluded. This TCR was recovered from a man aged 18 to 30 in good health. Sequencing was done on a sample of naive CD8+ T cells sorted from blood.

The CDR3 region has the DNA TGTGCCAGCAGCTTGGCCGTTGAGAATTCACCCCTCCACTTT. Translated, it gives CASSLAVENSPLHF. The chain recombines TRBV5-8 with TRBJ1-6; D is unclear. V lost 0 bases to trimming and J lost 7 bases, with 8 bases between them. Germline CDR1 is SGHTS and CDR2 is YDEGEE. This CDR3 spans 14 amino acids.